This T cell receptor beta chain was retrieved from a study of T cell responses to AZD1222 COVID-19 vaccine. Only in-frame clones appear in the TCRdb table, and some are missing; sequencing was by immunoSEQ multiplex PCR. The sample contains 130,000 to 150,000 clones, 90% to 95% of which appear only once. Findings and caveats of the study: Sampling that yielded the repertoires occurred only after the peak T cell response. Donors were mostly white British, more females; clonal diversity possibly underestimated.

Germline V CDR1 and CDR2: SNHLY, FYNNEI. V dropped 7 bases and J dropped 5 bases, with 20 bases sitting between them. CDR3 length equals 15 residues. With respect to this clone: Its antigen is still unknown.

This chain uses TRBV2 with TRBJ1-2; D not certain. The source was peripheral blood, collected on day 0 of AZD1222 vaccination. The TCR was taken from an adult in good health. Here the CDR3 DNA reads TGTGCCAGCACCTTCCTGGACTCAGCTTTATATGGCTACACCTTC. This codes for CASTFLDSALYGYTF.